These 21 T cell receptor beta chains originate from one sample sequenced in a study of T cells in Graves' hyperthyroidism and ophthalmopathy (dated by TCRdb to the late 2010s). The library was generated by multiplex PCR. Sequencing used an Illumina HiSeq 2000. The TCR beta CDR3 regions were amplified from RNA transcripts. The first round of RT-PCR for the TCR CDR3 was performed with the HTBI primer set and the Qiagen OneStep RT-PCR kit. TCRdb's own reprocessing of the public reads used fastp at Q25 and MiXCR and kept productive beta chains. Rows merge per CDR3 protein into single entries with the most common DNA and genes. The sample table lists some 440,000 distinct CDR3 sequences, 15% to 19% of them with a count of one. The ten largest clones represent 13% to 15% of the sample. Specimen: blood. These receptors were obtained from a woman aged 18-35 years with Graves' hyperthyroidism.

The count of this clonotype is one. A much larger clone is a single base away; this may be a read error. This rearrangement joins TRBV12-3 or TRBV12-4 to TRBJ1-5; no firm D call. V gave up 3 bases and J gave up 4 bases, with 10 bases separating them. The CDR3 covers 14 residues. The CDR3: CASSFREPNQPQHF. CDR3 bases: TGTGCCAGCAGTTTTCGGGAGCCAAATCAGCCCCAGCATTTT.

This clonotype was seen at least ten times. J is TRBJ2-2 and V is TRBV9, with D tentatively TRBD2 (6 bases). Germline CDR1 reads SGDLS; CDR2 reads YYNGEE. The CDR3 contains 13 residues. Trimming took off 5 bases at V and 4 bases at J, with 9 bases between the two ends. The DNA of the CDR3 is TGTGCCAGCAGTGTCGGGGGCACCGGGGAGCTGTTTTTT. It yields the protein CASSVGGTGELFF.

Regarding this clonotype: Since a much larger clone is just one base distant, this may be a read error. V usage is TRBV11-2 and J usage is TRBJ1-1, with D perhaps TRBD1 (5 bases). CDR1 is SGHAT and CDR2 is FQNNGV in the germline V gene. The ends were cut back, 1 base at V and 5 bases at J, with 11 bases in the middle. The CDR3 is 14 amino acids. The CDR3 spells CASSLGDGGTEAFF. The CDR3 DNA follows: TGTGCCAGCAGCTTAGGGGACGGGGGAACTGAAGCTTTCTTT.

This clonotype was observed many times. The rearrangement joins TRBV6-6 to TRBJ1-2, with TRBD1 as a possible D gene (6 bases). Trimming removed 2 bases at V and 4 bases at J, with 11 bases between. CDR1 and CDR2 (germline): MNHNY, SVGAGI (reference sequence). This CDR3 has 14 residues. The CDR3 reads CASSYGGTLYGYTF. Here the CDR3 DNA reads TGTGCCAGCAGTTACGGCGGGACACTCTATGGCTACACCTTC.

This clonotype was found a few times. The chain joins TRBV13 to TRBJ2-1, with TRBD2 matching over 10 bases. Trimming cost V 5 bases and J 5 bases; bases outside gene matches: 9. In germline, CDR1 is PRHDT, CDR2 FYEKMQ (reference sequence). This CDR3 spans 16 amino acids. The CDR3 coding sequence is TGTGCCAGCAGCGGGGGGGGACTAGCGTTCGACAATGAGCAGTTCTTC. Translated, it gives CASSGGGLAFDNEQFF.

Ten or more counts support this clonotype. V is TRBV28 and J is TRBJ2-3; no clear D gene. Between the trimmed V and J ends, which lost 8 bases and 2 bases, there was a span of 17 bases. CDR1 MDHEN and CDR2 SYDVKM come from the germline V gene. The CDR3 length is 15 residues. The DNA for the CDR3 is TGTGCCAGCCTCCCGCCCCTACCGGTCACAGATACGCAGTATTTT. Translation: CASLPPLPVTDTQYF.

A few counts support this clonotype. In DNA, the CDR3 is TGCGCCAGCAGCTCCCGGGACAGAGAAAAACTGTTTTTT. Its protein is CASSSRDREKLFF. This chain joins TRBV4-1 and TRBJ1-4, with 7 nucleotides matching TRBD1. Trimming removed 5 bases from V and 8 bases from J; junction bases left unmatched: 5. This CDR3 comprises 13 residues. From germline, CDR1 is MGHRA and CDR2 YSYEKL.

This clonotype has a count of ten or more. This CDR3 is CASLPGASGRAFSYEQYF. The CDR3 bases are TGTGCCAGCCTCCCCGGGGCTAGCGGGAGGGCGTTCTCCTACGAGCAGTACTTC. V gene TRBV28 combines with J gene TRBJ2-7, with 12 nucleotides matching TRBD2. V shed 8 bases and J 0 bases; nucleotides not matched to a gene: 14. Germline V gives CDR1 MDHEN, CDR2 SYDVKM. The CDR3 runs to 18 residues.

Many counts were recorded for this clonotype. V and J are TRBV28 and TRBJ2-7; no reliable D call. Per the germline V gene, CDR1 is MDHEN and CDR2 is SYDVKM. Trimming shortened V by 2 bases and J by 2 bases, and 16 bases separated the two germline ends. The CDR3 has 16 amino acids. CDR3 sequence reads: CASSLRPLASPYEQYF. CDR3 nucleotide sequence: TGTGCCAGCAGTTTACGCCCGTTGGCTTCACCCTACGAGCAGTACTTC.

This clonotype was observed at least ten times. This chain uses TRBV28 with TRBJ2-3, with 10 bases fitting TRBD1. Germline loops: CDR1 MDHEN, CDR2 SYDVKM. The CDR3 sequence is 15 residues long. J lost 1 base, V lost 2 bases, and 0 bases had no gene match. The CDR3 is CASSLGTGGTDTQYF. In DNA, the CDR3 is TGTGCCAGCAGTTTAGGGACAGGGGGCACAGATACGCAGTATTTT.

This clonotype was recorded many times. The chain carries TRBV6-1 and TRBJ1-5; D is possibly TRBD1 (5 bases). This CDR3 region has 17 residues. V dropped 5 bases and J dropped 1 base, with 18 bases sitting between them. Germline CDR1 and CDR2: MNHNS and SASEGT. The CDR3 DNA follows: TGTGCCAGCAGTCCGCAAAGGGGCCCGGGGAGCAATCAGCCCCAGCATTTT. The encoded protein is CASSPQRGPGSNQPQHF.

This clonotype was seen ten or more times. The chain combines TRBV5-5 with TRBJ2-1, with TRBD2 matching over 7 bases. CDR1 SGHKS and CDR2 YYEKEE come from the germline V gene (reference sequence). V was pared by 4 bases and J by 8 bases, with 12 bases of the junction left unmatched. The CDR3 contains 15 residues. The CDR3 region is CASSLGLNSMDEQFF. The CDR3 bases are TGTGCCAGCAGCCTGGGACTAAACAGTATGGATGAGCAGTTCTTC.

There are many counts of this clonotype. The rearrangement joins TRBV28 to TRBJ1-2; D possibly corresponds to TRBD1 (6 bases). Germline loops: CDR1 MDHEN, CDR2 SYDVKM. CDR3 size: 16 residues. V was clipped by 6 bases and J by 4 bases, with 21 bases between them. CDR3 region: CASRPDSPTSSYGYTF. CDR3 sequence (DNA): TGTGCCAGCAGGCCGGACAGCCCCACTTCTTCCTATGGCTACACCTTC.

This clonotype was picked up many times. The genes are TRBV7-8 and TRBJ1-1, with 8 bases matching TRBD1. There are 13 residues in the CDR3. Germline values: CDR1 SGHVS, CDR2 FQNEAQ. J was trimmed by 4 bases and V by 5 bases; bases with no gene match: 3. The DNA for the CDR3 is TGTGCCAGCAGCCTCGGGACAGGCACTGAAGCTTTCTTT. It is translated as CASSLGTGTEAFF.

This clonotype was seen repeatedly, ten times or more. The chain recombines TRBV28 with TRBJ2-3, with D perhaps TRBD2 (5 bases). The germline V gene encodes CDR1 MDHEN and CDR2 SYDVKM. The V gene lost 3 bases and the J gene lost 3 bases, with 10 bases spanning the gap. The CDR3 runs 14 residues. This CDR3 is CASSLKPGTDTQYF. CDR3 nucleotide sequence: TGTGCCAGCAGTTTGAAACCGGGAACAGATACGCAGTATTTT.

This clonotype was counted at least ten times. The gene calls are TRBV7-2 and TRBJ2-7; a possible D gene is TRBD2 (7 bases). Germline CDR1 reads SGHTA; CDR2 reads FQGNSA. CDR3 size: 14 residues. Trimming took 5 bases from V and 2 from J, leaving 13 bases between them. CDR3 bases: TGTGCCAGCAGCCGAGGGGGGGGTCCCTACGAGCAGTACTTC. It translates to CASSRGGGPYEQYF.

Only a few counts were recorded for this clonotype. The rearrangement joins TRBV6-1 to TRBJ2-5; the D gene is possibly TRBD2 (6 bases). V was pared by 7 bases and J by 3 bases, with 12 bases between. The CDR3 loop spans 13 amino acids. CDR1 MNHNS and CDR2 SASEGT come from the germline V gene. This chain's CDR3 is CASTRDFEETQYF. The CDR3 bases are TGTGCCAGCACCAGGGACTTCGAAGAGACCCAGTACTTC.

In this sample, this clonotype turned up many times. This chain links TRBV11-2 with TRBJ2-7; TRBD1 or TRBD2 may be the D gene (5 bases each). CDR1 is SGHAT and CDR2 is FQNNGV in the germline V gene. V lost 0 bases to trimming and J lost 2 bases, with 11 bases between them. This CDR3 is built from 15 residues. This CDR3 reads CASSLEGPQAYEQYF. The CDR3 DNA reads as TGTGCCAGCAGCTTAGAGGGACCGCAGGCCTACGAGCAGTACTTC.

This clonotype has a handful of counts. V is TRBV4-3 and J is TRBJ2-4; possibly TRBD2 for D (6 bases). The CDR3 extends over 19 amino acids. In germline, CDR1 is LGHNA, CDR2 YSLEER. The ends were cut back, 0 bases at V and 0 bases at J, with 18 bases in the middle. The CDR3 region has the DNA TGCGCCAGCAGCCAAGACTCCCCGGGGACTTTTATAGCCAAAAACATTCAGTACTTC. Residues: CASSQDSPGTFIAKNIQYF.

This clonotype was seen more than once but under ten times. An end of the junction differs from the germline gene, which may be a read error. The genes are TRBV3-1 and TRBJ1-3; 8 bases are shared with TRBD1. CDR3 size: 15 residues. The germline gives CDR1 LGHDT, CDR2 YNNKEL (reference sequence). CDR3: CASSLQGASGDTIYF. The CDR3 DNA reads as TGTGCCAGCAGCCTTCAGGGGGCCTCTGGAGACACCATATATTTT. Based on the CDR3 plus reference TRBV3-1 and TRBJ1-3, the full variable domain is DTAVSQTPKYLVTQMGNDKSIKCEQNLGHDTMYWYKQDSKKFLKIMFSYNNKELIINETVPNRFSPKSPDKAHLNLHINSLELGDSAVYFCASSLQGASGDTIYFGEGSWLTVV.

The rearrangement uses TRBV12-3 or TRBV12-4 and TRBJ1-4; TRBD1 agrees at 7 bases. With V trimmed by 7 bases and J by 6 bases, 8 bases remained unmatched. The CDR3 contains 14 residues. The CDR3 region is CASNPGGGYEKLFF. CDR3 in DNA: TGTGCCAGCAACCCCGGAGGGGGCTATGAAAAACTGTTTTTT.